This TCR beta chain is from a study of Ad26.COV2.S vaccination and SARS-CoV-2 variants. Across the whole study: Donor was one of the participants in the Ad26.COV2.S arm of the COV1001 trial. Whole-study results and caveats: Possibly, TCR breadth and depth analyses underestimated total T cell responses.

Treatment in this sample: 15 to 20 received Ad26.COV2.S at low or high dose, single or two shots; several received placebo; per-sample allocation not given. At day 63 after the first vaccine or placebo injection, samples were drawn. After removal of 5 bases from V and 1 base from J, the junction contained 4 bases not matched to a gene. The germline gives CDR1 SEHNR, CDR2 FQNEAQ (reference sequence). This CDR3 region has 15 residues. Assay: immunoSEQ multiplex PCR; the TCRdb copy retains only in-frame clones and omits some. The sample lists about 350,000 clones; roughly 84% were seen once. Comments on this clone: The antigen remains undetermined.

The chain couples TRBV7-9 to TRBJ1-1; TRBD1 agrees at 10 bases. This specimen consisted of peripheral blood, obtained in a trial of Ad26.COV2.S vaccine versus placebo. This receptor was identified in a person aged 18 to 65 who received the Ad26.COV2.S COVID-19 vaccine or a placebo. CDR3 amino acids: CASSPRTGGNTEAFF. The DNA of the CDR3 is TGTGCCAGCAGCCCCAGGACAGGGGGGAACACTGAAGCTTTCTTT.